This TCR beta chain was sequenced during a study of blood T cell repertoires in COVID-19. Sequenced by immunoSEQ multiplex PCR; TCRdb stores in-frame clones only, minus some. The sample holds over 350,000 clones, approximately 90% seen once. Self-reported history from a screening survey and questionnaire set each donor's cohort. The ends were cut back, 1 base at V and 6 bases at J, with 15 bases in the middle. This CDR3 spans 16 amino acids. Germline loops: CDR1 LNHDA, CDR2 SQIVND (reference sequence). The sample was PBMCs or T cells enriched from blood (not recorded which). V and J are TRBV19 and TRBJ2-2, with D perhaps TRBD1 (5 bases). The TCR comes from a woman aged 40 to 49 who had been exposed to COVID-19. DNA for the CDR3: TGTGCCAGTAGTATAGTAAGACAGACGTACGCCGGGGAGCTGTTTTTT. This codes for CASSIVRQTYAGELFF. Combining the CDR3 with reference TRBV19 and TRBJ2-2 gives the whole variable domain DGGITQSPKYLFRKEGQNVTLSCEQNLNHDAMYWYRQDPGQGLRLIYYSQIVNDFQKGDIAEGYSVSREKKESFPLTVTSAQKNPTAFYLCASSIVRQTYAGELFFGEGSRLTVL.